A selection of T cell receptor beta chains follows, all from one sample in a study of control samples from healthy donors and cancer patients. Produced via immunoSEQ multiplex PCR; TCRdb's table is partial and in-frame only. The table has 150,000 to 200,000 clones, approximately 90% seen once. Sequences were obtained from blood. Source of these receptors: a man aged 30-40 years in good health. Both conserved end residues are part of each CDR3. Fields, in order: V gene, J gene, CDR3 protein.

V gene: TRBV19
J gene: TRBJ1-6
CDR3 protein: CASSITVQGNSPLHF

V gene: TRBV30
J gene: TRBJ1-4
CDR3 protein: CAWGGGGSFEKLFF

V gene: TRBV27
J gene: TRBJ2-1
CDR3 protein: CASNSGSSYNEQFF

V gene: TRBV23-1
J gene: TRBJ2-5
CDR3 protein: CASSRPSRLSGRQETQYF

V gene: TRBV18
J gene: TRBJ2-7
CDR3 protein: CASSRQGSYEQYF

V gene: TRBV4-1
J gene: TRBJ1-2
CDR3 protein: CASSQRAQKEGPANYGYTF

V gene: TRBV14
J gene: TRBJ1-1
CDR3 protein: CASSGQVNTEAFF

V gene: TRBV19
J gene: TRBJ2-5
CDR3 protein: CASSMTGGRETQYF

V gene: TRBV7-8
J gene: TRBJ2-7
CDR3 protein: CASSPLDRSYEQYF

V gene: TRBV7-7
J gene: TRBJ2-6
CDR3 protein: CASRLGRSGANVLTF

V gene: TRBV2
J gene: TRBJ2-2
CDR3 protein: CASSETSGGTGELFF

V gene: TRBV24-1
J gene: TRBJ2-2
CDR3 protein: CATSDLGQGDTGELFF

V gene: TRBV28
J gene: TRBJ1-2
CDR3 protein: CASSLGQNYGYTF

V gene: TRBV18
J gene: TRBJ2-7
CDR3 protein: CASSPLDRGSPYEQYF

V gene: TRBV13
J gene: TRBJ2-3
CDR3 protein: CASSTTTSGTDTQYF

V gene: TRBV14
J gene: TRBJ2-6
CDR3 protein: CASSQAGGLTGANVLTF

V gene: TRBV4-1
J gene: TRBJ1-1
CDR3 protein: CASSLRWGPGTEAFF

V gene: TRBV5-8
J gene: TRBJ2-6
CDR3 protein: CASSLVPTRFNSQGANVLTF

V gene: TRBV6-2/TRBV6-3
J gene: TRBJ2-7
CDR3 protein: CASSMGDVDFDYEQYF

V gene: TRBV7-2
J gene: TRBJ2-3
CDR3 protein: CASSLGLAGGFADTQYF

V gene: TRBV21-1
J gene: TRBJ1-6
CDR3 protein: CASSCKRTRINSPLHF

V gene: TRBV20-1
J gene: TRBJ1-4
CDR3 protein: CSASTMNEKLFF

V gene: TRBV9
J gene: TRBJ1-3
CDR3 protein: CASKAGGGNTIYF

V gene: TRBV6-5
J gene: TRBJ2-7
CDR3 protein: CASSSPGLAGGYEQYF

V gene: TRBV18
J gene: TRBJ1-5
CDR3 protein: CASADGLNQPQHF

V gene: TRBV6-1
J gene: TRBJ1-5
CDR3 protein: CASSEGGLSRWQPQHF

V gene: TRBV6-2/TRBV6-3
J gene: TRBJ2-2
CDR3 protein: CASSLRPQATPGELFF

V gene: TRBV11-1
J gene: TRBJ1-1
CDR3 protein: CASSRGRNTEAFF

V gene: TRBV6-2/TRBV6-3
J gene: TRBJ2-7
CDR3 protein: CASSPNRGGVYLSSYEQYF

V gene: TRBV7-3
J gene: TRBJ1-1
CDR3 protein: CASSLNPWDTEAFF

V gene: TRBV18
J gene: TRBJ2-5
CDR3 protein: CASSPDMQRETQYF

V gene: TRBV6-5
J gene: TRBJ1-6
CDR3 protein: CASSLGTVNSPLHF

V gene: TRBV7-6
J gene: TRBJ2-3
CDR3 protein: CASRRLLKRDRGGTDTQYF

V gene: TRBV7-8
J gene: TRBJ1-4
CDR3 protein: CASSKSVGTTNEKLFF

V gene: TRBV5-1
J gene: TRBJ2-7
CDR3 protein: CASRSRDGSYEQYF

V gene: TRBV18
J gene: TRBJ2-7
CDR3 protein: CASSPKPLPGGRKNEQYF

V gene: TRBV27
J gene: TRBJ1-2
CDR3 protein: CASSYRGAGYTF

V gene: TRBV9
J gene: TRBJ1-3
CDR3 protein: CASSLEPTTGPSSGNTIYF

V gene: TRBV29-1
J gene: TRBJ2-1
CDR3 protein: CSATVYNEQFF

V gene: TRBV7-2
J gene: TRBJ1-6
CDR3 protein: CASSLVVESPLHF

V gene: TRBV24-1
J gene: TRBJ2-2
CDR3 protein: CATSAQGGTGELFF

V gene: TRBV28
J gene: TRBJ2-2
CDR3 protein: CASSLLAGKGELFF

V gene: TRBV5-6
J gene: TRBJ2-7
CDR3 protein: CASSFGDFSSYEQYF

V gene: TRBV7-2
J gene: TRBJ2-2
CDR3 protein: CASRPPLAKESGELFF

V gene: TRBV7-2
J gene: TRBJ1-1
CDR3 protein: CASSPVDGRMNTEAFF

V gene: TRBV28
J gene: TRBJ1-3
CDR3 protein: CASTRGRTGNTIYF

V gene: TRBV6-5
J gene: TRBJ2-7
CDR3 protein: CASMLGPMSYEQYF

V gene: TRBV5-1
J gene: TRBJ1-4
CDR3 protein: CASQGTGGNEKLFF

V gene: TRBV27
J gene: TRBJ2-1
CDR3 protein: CASSSLLAASYNEQFF

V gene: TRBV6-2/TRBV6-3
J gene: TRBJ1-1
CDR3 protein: CASSRPVSQERNTEAFF

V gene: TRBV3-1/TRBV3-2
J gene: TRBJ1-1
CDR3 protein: CASSLRDPRGAFF

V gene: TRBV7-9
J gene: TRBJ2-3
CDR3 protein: CASSAWNRAGRLDTQYF

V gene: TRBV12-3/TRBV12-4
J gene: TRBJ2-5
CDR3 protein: CASSGDRETQYF

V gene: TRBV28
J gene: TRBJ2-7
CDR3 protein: CASSPMMTHEQYF

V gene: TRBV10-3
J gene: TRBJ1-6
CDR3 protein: CAISESAGYYNSPLHF

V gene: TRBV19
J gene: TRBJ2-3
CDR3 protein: CASSISDTQYF

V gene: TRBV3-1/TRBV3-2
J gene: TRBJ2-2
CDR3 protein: CASSPIHPTNTGELFF